Each of the 3 T cell receptor beta chains below was sequenced from the same sample in a study of blood T cells in healthy people across ages. Primed by a sample-barcoded 5' primer and a J-beta primer mix, a second PCR proceeded for roughly 7 to 12 cycles. Each CDR3 protein gets one entry after TCRdb re-called the 5' RACE reads with MiXCR. The repertoire holds approximately 1,700,000 distinct CDR3 sequences, with 30% to 40% as singletons. The sequenced material came from blood. The receptors were gathered from a human donor in good health.

The sample holds a few counts of this clonotype. J is TRBJ2-1 and V is TRBV24-1; D possibly matches TRBD1 or TRBD2 (5 bases each). Per germline, CDR1 KGHDR and CDR2 SFDVKD. The V end lost 4 bases, the J end lost 9 bases, and 18 bases lay between the germline ends. There are 15 residues in the CDR3. The CDR3 DNA is TGTGCCACCAGTGAATATCGGGACCCCTGGGGTGAGCAGTTCTTC. It translates to CATSEYRDPWGEQFF.

This clonotype came up a few times. The CDR3 DNA sequence: TGTGCCAGCAAGGACTCAAACTATGGCTACACCTTC. As protein: CASKDSNYGYTF. V is TRBV6-2 or TRBV6-3 and J is TRBJ1-2; D gene ambiguous. CDR1 MNHEY and CDR2 SVGEGT come from the germline V gene. The CDR3 has 12 amino acids. Trimming removed 7 bases at V and 2 bases at J, with 8 bases between.

The genes are TRBV20-1 and TRBJ1-2; D not resolved. The CDR3 has 10 residues. Germline CDR1 and CDR2: DFQATT and SNEGSKA (reference sequence). The CDR3 nucleotides are TGCATGGTGGAGAGCTATGGCTACACCTTC. Encoded protein: CMVESYGYTF.